The rows below give T cell receptor beta chains drawn from one sample of a study of T cell responses to AZD1222 COVID-19 vaccine. Sequenced by immunoSEQ multiplex PCR; TCRdb stores in-frame clones only, minus some. The table records roughly 96,000 clones, roughly 88% of them present only once. The sequencing used peripheral blood, collected 28 days after the second AZD1222 dose. The receptor set was obtained from an adult who received the AZD1222 COVID-19 vaccine. CDR3s include the opening cysteine and the closing phenylalanine or tryptophan. A D gene is named only where the DNA matches it firmly. Clone size, where shown, is once, few, many, or a class for clones that have expanded.

D gene	J gene	V gene	clone size	CDR3 DNA	CDR3 protein
-	TRBJ2-5	TRBV19	-	TGTGCCAGTAGCGACAGACGGGACACAGGGAGTGAGCAGTACTTC	CASSDRRDTGSEQYF
-	TRBJ1-4	TRBV6-1	-	TGTGCCAGCAGTGAATTTGGGGGCGGGAGTGCAACTAATGAAAAACTGTTTTTT	CASSEFGGGSATNEKLFF
-	TRBJ2-2	TRBV28	medium-sized	TGTGCCAGCAGCCGGGACCTAGGGAACACCGGGGAGCTGTTTTTT	CASSRDLGNTGELFF
TRBD2	TRBJ2-4	TRBV7-3	-	TGTGCCAGCAGCTTAATTCTAGCGGGGGGAAAAAACATTCAGTACTTC	CASSLILAGGKNIQYF
-	TRBJ1-1	TRBV6-5	-	TGTGCCAGTTGGCGGGGAAAGAACACTGAAGCTTTCTTT	CASWRGKNTEAFF
-	TRBJ2-2	TRBV11-2	-	TGTGCCAGCAGCTTCTCAGTCACCGGGGAGCTGTTTTTT	CASSFSVTGELFF
TRBD1	TRBJ1-5	TRBV19	-	TGTGCCAGTAGTACCCCCGGGACAGGGAGGGTTCAGCCCCAGCATTTT	CASSTPGTGRVQPQHF
TRBD2	TRBJ2-3	TRBV19	-	TGTGCCAGTAGTACCACACTAGCGGGCAAAGATACGCAGTATTTT	CASSTTLAGKDTQYF
-	TRBJ1-5	TRBV9	-	TGTGCCAGCAGCGCTGGAGGTTGGGCGGGCAATCAGCCCCAGCATTTT	CASSAGGWAGNQPQHF
TRBD1	TRBJ2-3	TRBV11-3	few	TGTGCCAGCAGCTTAGGCCAGGGACAGCGAACAGATACGCAGTATTTT	CASSLGQGQRTDTQYF
-	TRBJ1-3	TRBV19	-	TGTGCCAGTAGTATGTTGGCAGGGCAAAAATCTGGAAACACCATATATTTT	CASSMLAGQKSGNTIYF
-	TRBJ1-3	TRBV9	-	TGTGCCAGCAGCCCAGCCAGGATCCCTGGAAACACCATATATTTT	CASSPARIPGNTIYF
-	TRBJ1-1	TRBV12-3/TRBV12-4	few	TGTGCCAGCAGTTTTTTAGGTCACACTGAAGCTTTCTTT	CASSFLGHTEAFF
TRBD2	TRBJ2-1	TRBV11-3	-	TGTGCCAGCAGCCCCCAGGAGGGAGGAGTCGCGGGGGGGAATGAGCAGTTCTTC	CASSPQEGGVAGGNEQFF
-	TRBJ2-7	TRBV5-1	once	TGCGCCAGCAGCTTGGCCCAGGGCTCCTACGAGCAGTACTTC	CASSLAQGSYEQYF
TRBD2	TRBJ2-3	TRBV11-2	-	TGTGCCAGCAGCCCGAGGAGCGGGAGGGGAGCCACAGATACGCAGTATTTT	CASSPRSGRGATDTQYF
TRBD1	TRBJ1-4	TRBV4-2	-	TGTGCCAGCAGCCAACGACAGGGGGTTAATGAAAAACTGTTTTTT	CASSQRQGVNEKLFF
-	TRBJ1-1	TRBV30	-	TGTGCCTGGAGTGTAACGGGGGGGTACACTGAAGCTTTCTTT	CAWSVTGGYTEAFF
TRBD1	TRBJ2-3	TRBV11-2	-	TGTGCCAGCAGCCGGACAGGGGGACTCACAGATACGCAGTATTTT	CASSRTGGLTDTQYF
-	TRBJ1-2	TRBV6-5	few	TGTGCCAGCAGTTACTCGATTTTCGGCGGGAACTATGGCTACACCTTC	CASSYSIFGGNYGYTF
TRBD2	TRBJ2-3	TRBV5-1	-	TGCGCCAGCAGCTTGGCACTAGCGGGAGATACGCAGTATTTT	CASSLALAGDTQYF
-	TRBJ2-3	TRBV7-9	-	TGTGCCAGCAGCTTAGTTCCCGTTAGTTCGTATTTT	CASSLVPVSSYF